A selection of T cell receptor beta chains follows, all from one sample in a study of blood T cell repertoires in COVID-19. Data came from immunoSEQ multiplex PCR; TCRdb stores just in-frame clones and leaves some out. The sample holds about 73,000 clones; 90% are singletons and the top ten take around a sixth. The source material was peripheral blood. The source is a woman at least 80 years old with active or convalescent COVID-19. CDR3s include the opening cysteine and the closing phenylalanine or tryptophan. The D gene is left open where the match is weak. A clone size is listed for some rows: how often the clone was seen (once, few, many), or a class if it is expanded.

j_call: TRBJ1-1
v_call: TRBV6-6
clone_size: once
d_call: .
cdr3_nt: TGTGCCAGCAGTTCCTTCACTGAAGCTTTCTTT
cdr3_aa: CASSSFTEAFF

j_call: TRBJ1-5
v_call: TRBV4-2
clone_size: .
d_call: .
cdr3_nt: TGTGCCAGCAGCCAAGTGGCAGTTAATAGCAATCAGCCCCAGCATTTT
cdr3_aa: CASSQVAVNSNQPQHF

j_call: TRBJ1-2
v_call: TRBV6-5
clone_size: .
d_call: .
cdr3_nt: TGTGCCACCGGAATGCGACAGGCGCATGGCTACACCTTC
cdr3_aa: CATGMRQAHGYTF

j_call: TRBJ1-2
v_call: TRBV7-2
clone_size: .
d_call: TRBD1
cdr3_nt: TGTGCCAGCAGCCCGACAGGGCGTGGCTACACCTTC
cdr3_aa: CASSPTGRGYTF

j_call: TRBJ1-2
v_call: TRBV6-5
clone_size: .
d_call: TRBD1
cdr3_nt: TGTGCCAGCAGTTTCCGACAGGGGGCGGACTATGGCTACACCTTC
cdr3_aa: CASSFRQGADYGYTF

j_call: TRBJ2-7
v_call: TRBV5-8
clone_size: .
d_call: .
cdr3_nt: TGTGCCAGCAGCTTCCGGTTCTCCTACGAGCAGTACTTC
cdr3_aa: CASSFRFSYEQYF

j_call: TRBJ1-6
v_call: TRBV19
clone_size: .
d_call: .
cdr3_nt: TGTGCCAGTAGTATAGGCGGGAATTCACCCCTCCACTTT
cdr3_aa: CASSIGGNSPLHF

j_call: TRBJ1-5
v_call: TRBV6-1
clone_size: .
d_call: .
cdr3_nt: TGTGCCAGCAGTGAGTGGCGGGGCAATCAGCCCCAGCATTTT
cdr3_aa: CASSEWRGNQPQHF

j_call: TRBJ2-1
v_call: TRBV7-2
clone_size: .
d_call: .
cdr3_nt: TGTGCCAGCAGCTTAGCCGGCGGATACAATGAGCAGTTCTTC
cdr3_aa: CASSLAGGYNEQFF

j_call: TRBJ1-1
v_call: TRBV7-2
clone_size: .
d_call: .
cdr3_nt: TGTGCCAGCAGCTTATTAGGGAGGCGAGCTTTCTTT
cdr3_aa: CASSLLGRRAFF

j_call: TRBJ2-4
v_call: TRBV3-1/TRBV3-2
clone_size: .
d_call: TRBD1
cdr3_nt: TGTGCCAGCAGCCAGGGGACAGGGGCCGCCAAAAACATTCAGTACTTC
cdr3_aa: CASSQGTGAAKNIQYF

j_call: TRBJ2-7
v_call: TRBV6-5
clone_size: .
d_call: TRBD2
cdr3_nt: TGTGCCAGCAGTTACCAAGCGGGGGACTCCTACGAGCAGTACTTC
cdr3_aa: CASSYQAGDSYEQYF

j_call: TRBJ1-1
v_call: TRBV6-5
clone_size: once
d_call: .
cdr3_nt: TGTGCCAGCAGAACCAGGGGTATCGGGACTGAAGCTTTCTTT
cdr3_aa: CASRTRGIGTEAFF

j_call: TRBJ2-7
v_call: TRBV19
clone_size: .
d_call: .
cdr3_nt: TGTGCCAGTAGTACCCAACACCTTTACTCCTACGAGCAGTACTTC
cdr3_aa: CASSTQHLYSYEQYF

j_call: TRBJ2-2
v_call: TRBV18
clone_size: .
d_call: TRBD2
cdr3_nt: TGTGCCAGCTCACCCAACTCGGGACTAGCGGGGACCGGGGAGCTGTTTTTT
cdr3_aa: CASSPNSGLAGTGELFF

j_call: TRBJ1-1
v_call: TRBV23-1
clone_size: .
d_call: .
cdr3_nt: TGCGCCAGCAGTCAACCAGAAGAGGGCGACACTGAAGCTTTCTTT
cdr3_aa: CASSQPEEGDTEAFF

j_call: TRBJ2-1
v_call: TRBV29-1
clone_size: .
d_call: .
cdr3_nt: TGCAGCGTTGCGGAACGGGAAAGTGATGAGCAGTTCTTC
cdr3_aa: CSVAERESDEQFF

j_call: TRBJ2-3
v_call: TRBV4-2
clone_size: .
d_call: .
cdr3_nt: TGTGCCAGCAGCCAAGGGTTGGGGCTGGATACGCAGTATTTT
cdr3_aa: CASSQGLGLDTQYF

j_call: TRBJ2-1
v_call: TRBV19
clone_size: once
d_call: .
cdr3_nt: TGTGCCAGCCAACCCTGGTGGGGAGAAGGTAATGAGCAGTTCTTC
cdr3_aa: CASQPWWGEGNEQFF

j_call: TRBJ2-7
v_call: TRBV5-5
clone_size: .
d_call: .
cdr3_nt: TGTGCCAGCAGCTTGGACAGGACCTACGAGCAGTACTTC
cdr3_aa: CASSLDRTYEQYF

j_call: TRBJ2-1
v_call: TRBV5-1
clone_size: once
d_call: TRBD2
cdr3_nt: TGCGCCAGCAGTTCGGGGGGGCCTTACAATGAGCAGTTCTTC
cdr3_aa: CASSSGGPYNEQFF

j_call: TRBJ2-7
v_call: TRBV7-9
clone_size: .
d_call: .
cdr3_nt: TGTGCCAGCAGCTTTGCGGGATCGAGCTCCTACGAGCAGTACTTC
cdr3_aa: CASSFAGSSSYEQYF

j_call: TRBJ1-4
v_call: TRBV2
clone_size: .
d_call: .
cdr3_nt: TGTGCCAGCAGTGATGCAGGATCCCGTTGGGAAAAACTGTTTTTT
cdr3_aa: CASSDAGSRWEKLFF

j_call: TRBJ2-7
v_call: TRBV28
clone_size: .
d_call: TRBD1
cdr3_nt: TGTGCCAGCAGTTTAGGGATCAGGGGGTCCTACGAGCAGTACTTC
cdr3_aa: CASSLGIRGSYEQYF

j_call: TRBJ1-4
v_call: TRBV19
clone_size: .
d_call: TRBD1
cdr3_nt: TGTGCCAGTAGTATAGATCAGGGGGCGCGGGAAAAACTGTTTTTT
cdr3_aa: CASSIDQGAREKLFF

j_call: TRBJ1-3
v_call: TRBV2
clone_size: .
d_call: .
cdr3_nt: TGTGCGAGCTCCCTGGGGGCTACCATATATTTT
cdr3_aa: CASSLGATIYF

j_call: TRBJ2-7
v_call: TRBV7-9
clone_size: .
d_call: TRBD1
cdr3_nt: TGTGCCAGCAGCTTTCCGGGACAGGGCTACGAGCAGTACTTC
cdr3_aa: CASSFPGQGYEQYF

j_call: TRBJ1-1
v_call: TRBV28
clone_size: once
d_call: .
cdr3_nt: TGTGCCAGCAGTCCCCTATTAGGGCCGGGACAAGGGGACACTGAAGCTTTCTTT
cdr3_aa: CASSPLLGPGQGDTEAFF

j_call: TRBJ2-7
v_call: TRBV20-1
clone_size: .
d_call: .
cdr3_nt: TGCAGTGCTAGTCGTATGGGGTATGGGCGGGGTCGCTCCTACGAGCAGTACTTC
cdr3_aa: CSASRMGYGRGRSYEQYF

j_call: TRBJ2-7
v_call: TRBV5-4
clone_size: .
d_call: TRBD2
cdr3_nt: TGTGCCAGCAGCGCTGGGACTAGCGGGGCGCTCTACGAGCAGTACTTC
cdr3_aa: CASSAGTSGALYEQYF

j_call: TRBJ2-5
v_call: TRBV3-1/TRBV3-2
clone_size: .
d_call: TRBD1
cdr3_nt: TGTGCCAGCAGCCAAGGTATACAGGGGCTCCCCCAAGAGACCCAGTACTTC
cdr3_aa: CASSQGIQGLPQETQYF

j_call: TRBJ1-1
v_call: TRBV29-1
clone_size: .
d_call: TRBD1
cdr3_nt: TGCAGCGGTCTTCCGGGACAGGGCACTGAAGCTTTCTTT
cdr3_aa: CSGLPGQGTEAFF

j_call: TRBJ1-3
v_call: TRBV5-1
clone_size: .
d_call: TRBD1
cdr3_nt: TGCGCCAGCAGCAGGGACAGGGTCTCCATATATTTT
cdr3_aa: CASSRDRVSIYF

j_call: TRBJ2-7
v_call: TRBV2
clone_size: few
d_call: TRBD2
cdr3_nt: TGTGCCAGCTATTCCCGGGTCGCACTAGCGTTTGCCTACGAGCAGTACTTC
cdr3_aa: CASYSRVALAFAYEQYF

j_call: TRBJ1-6
v_call: TRBV7-9
clone_size: few
d_call: TRBD1
cdr3_nt: TGTGCCAGCAGCGATTACCGGGACAGGGCATCACCCCTCCACTTT
cdr3_aa: CASSDYRDRASPLHF

j_call: TRBJ2-7
v_call: TRBV19
clone_size: .
d_call: TRBD1
cdr3_nt: TGTGCCAGTAGTCTCGGACAGGCCGAGCAGTACTTC
cdr3_aa: CASSLGQAEQYF

j_call: TRBJ2-7
v_call: TRBV7-3
clone_size: .
d_call: .
cdr3_nt: TGTGCCAGCAGCTTAAAAAGTCCAGTCTACGAGCAGTACTTC
cdr3_aa: CASSLKSPVYEQYF

j_call: TRBJ2-7
v_call: TRBV19
clone_size: .
d_call: TRBD2
cdr3_nt: TGTGCCAGTAGTACCCGGACTAGCGGGAGGACCTACGAGCAGTACTTC
cdr3_aa: CASSTRTSGRTYEQYF

j_call: TRBJ2-5
v_call: TRBV7-2
clone_size: .
d_call: TRBD2
cdr3_nt: TGTGCCAGCAGCTTACTAGCGGGGCTCCAAGAGACCCAGTACTTC
cdr3_aa: CASSLLAGLQETQYF

j_call: TRBJ2-7
v_call: TRBV5-1
clone_size: .
d_call: TRBD1
cdr3_nt: TGCGCCAGCAGCTTCCGGGACAGGGGGCCTTCTTACGAGCAGTACTTC
cdr3_aa: CASSFRDRGPSYEQYF

j_call: TRBJ2-7
v_call: TRBV12-3/TRBV12-4
clone_size: .
d_call: .
cdr3_nt: TGTGCCAGCAGTCACTCCTACGAGCAGTACTTC
cdr3_aa: CASSHSYEQYF

j_call: TRBJ1-5
v_call: TRBV7-9
clone_size: .
d_call: TRBD1
cdr3_nt: TGTGCCAGCAGCCCCCGGGACAGTTATAGCAATCAGCCCCAGCATTTT
cdr3_aa: CASSPRDSYSNQPQHF

j_call: TRBJ2-5
v_call: TRBV7-2
clone_size: .
d_call: TRBD1
cdr3_nt: TGTGCCAGCAGCCGGGCTGACCCTGGACAGGGGATAGGGGAGACCCAGTACTTC
cdr3_aa: CASSRADPGQGIGETQYF

j_call: TRBJ2-1
v_call: TRBV7-9
clone_size: once
d_call: .
cdr3_nt: TGTGCCAGCAGCGCCCGTGGCGGGTCCAGCTCCTACAATGAGCAGTTCTTC
cdr3_aa: CASSARGGSSSYNEQFF

j_call: TRBJ2-1
v_call: TRBV7-2
clone_size: .
d_call: TRBD2
cdr3_nt: TGTGCCAGCAGTCTTCTAGCGGGGGGGTACAATGAGCAGTTCTTC
cdr3_aa: CASSLLAGGYNEQFF

j_call: TRBJ2-7
v_call: TRBV4-2
clone_size: .
d_call: .
cdr3_nt: TGTGCCAGCAGCCAAGAAGGGACTCTAATCTACGAGCAGTACTTC
cdr3_aa: CASSQEGTLIYEQYF

j_call: TRBJ2-7
v_call: TRBV5-6
clone_size: .
d_call: .
cdr3_nt: TGTGCCAGCAGCTTGGCCCCGGGAGAAAGGGGAAGCTACGAACAGTACTTC
cdr3_aa: CASSLAPGERGSYEQYF

j_call: TRBJ1-1
v_call: TRBV7-2
clone_size: .
d_call: .
cdr3_nt: TGTGCCAGCAGCACGTATAGGGGGGGGACTGAAGCTTTCTTT
cdr3_aa: CASSTYRGGTEAFF

j_call: TRBJ1-2
v_call: TRBV27
clone_size: .
d_call: TRBD1
cdr3_nt: TGTGCCAGCAGTTTAGGGTCCGGGACAGGGGAGAGTCGGGGCTACACCTTC
cdr3_aa: CASSLGSGTGESRGYTF

j_call: TRBJ1-5
v_call: TRBV19
clone_size: .
d_call: .
cdr3_nt: TGTGCCAGTACCAAAGAACCAACAGGGAATAGCAATCAGCCCCAGCATTTT
cdr3_aa: CASTKEPTGNSNQPQHF